A single sample is the source of the 29 T cell receptor beta chains below, sequenced in a study of T cell responses to AZD1222 COVID-19 vaccine. Using immunoSEQ multiplex PCR, the repertoire was profiled, and TCRdb retains in-frame clones only, with some absent. This sample has about 150,000 clones, with roughly nine tenths found just once. The sample in question was peripheral blood, obtained on day 0 of AZD1222 vaccination. These receptors all come from an adult in good health.

V is TRBV19 and J is TRBJ1-1, with D possibly matching TRBD1 (6 bases). V lost 6 bases, J lost 0 bases, and 17 bases lay in between. CDR1 and CDR2 (germline): LNHDA, SQIVND (reference sequence). This CDR3 has 16 amino acids. CDR3 sequence (DNA): TGTGCCAGTAGCTCCCGGGGGGGGGCCATGAACACTGAAGCTTTCTTT. Translated: CASSSRGGAMNTEAFF.

The genes are TRBV21-1 and TRBJ2-2. TRBV21-1 is tagged as a pseudogene. The CDR3 runs to 14 residues. CDR3 in DNA: TGTGCCAGCAGCAGAGGACTGGGGGAGAGGGAGCTGTTTTTT. It translates to CASSRGLGERELFF.

In its sample, this clone was seen a few times. This chain joins TRBV11-1 and TRBJ2-7; D is perhaps TRBD1 (6 bases). Germline CDR1 and CDR2: SGHAT and FQDESV (reference sequence). V shed 5 bases and J shed 0 bases, with 14 bases lying between them. CDR3 length equals 15 residues. CDR3: CASSLGRGNSYEQYF. The CDR3 DNA sequence: TGTGCCAGCAGCCTAGGTAGGGGGAACTCCTACGAGCAGTACTTC. The full variable domain, its missing parts supplied by reference TRBV11-1 and TRBJ2-7, is EAEVAQSPRYKITEKSQAVAFWCDPISGHATLYWYRQILGQGPELLVQFQDESVVDDSQLPKDRFSAERLKGVDSTLKIQPAELGDSAMYLCASSLGRGNSYEQYFGPGTRLTVT.

This clone appeared once. V usage is TRBV7-2 and J usage is TRBJ2-7, with D perhaps being TRBD1 or TRBD2 (6 bases each). This CDR3 spans 15 amino acids. Germline V gives CDR1 SGHTA, CDR2 FQGNSA. Trimming pared 2 bases from V and 2 bases from J, leaving 13 bases between. CDR3 nucleotides: TGTGCCAGCAGCTTAAATCGGGGGCCCGCCTACGAGCAGTACTTC. It encodes CASSLNRGPAYEQYF.

This rearrangement joins TRBV7-2 to TRBJ1-5; D is ambiguous. Germline V gene data show CDR1 as SGHTA and CDR2 as FQGNSA. Trimming pared 5 bases from V and 9 bases from J, leaving 14 bases between. The CDR3 is 13 residues long. CDR3 DNA: TGTGCCAGCAGCCCTGGAACCCGACGGCCCCAGCATTTT. It is translated as CASSPGTRRPQHF.

This clone was seen just once. This chain links TRBV10-3 with TRBJ1-6, with 8 positions matching TRBD1. Germline values: CDR1 ENHRY, CDR2 SYGVKD. The CDR3 loop spans 14 amino acids. With 4 bases clipped from V and 7 bases from J, the junction kept 3 bases outside the gene matches. CDR3 DNA: TGTGCCATCAGTGTGGACAGGGAGAATTCACCCCTCCACTTT. It translates to CAISVDRENSPLHF.

This chain uses TRBV3-1 (or the pseudogene TRBV3-2) with TRBJ2-1; a possible D gene is TRBD2 (5 bases). CDR1 is LGHDT and CDR2 is YNNKEL in the germline V gene (reference sequence). The CDR3 is 13 amino acids. V was shortened by 2 bases and J by 6 bases, with 8 bases between the two germline ends. The CDR3 DNA is TGTGCCAGCAGCCAACGGGAATCCAATGAGCAGTTCTTC. Translation gives CASSQRESNEQFF.

The CDR3 loop is CASSGKGADTQYF. The CDR3 nucleotides are TGTGCCAGCAGTGGCAAAGGGGCAGATACGCAGTATTTT. The chain employs TRBV25-1 and TRBJ2-3, with D perhaps matching TRBD1 (5 bases). Looked up from germline, CDR1 is MGHDK and CDR2 is SYGVNS. CDR3 length: 13 amino acids. V was cut by 4 bases and J by 4 bases, with 9 bases left in between.

This chain connects TRBV29-1 to TRBJ2-7; the D is unclear. In germline, CDR1 is SQVTM, CDR2 ANQGSEA. This CDR3 is 14 amino acids long. The V gene lost 4 bases and the J gene lost 0 bases, with 13 bases spanning the gap. CDR3 amino acids: CSVVPGSLSYEQYF. The CDR3, as DNA: TGCAGCGTTGTCCCCGGATCCCTCTCCTACGAGCAGTACTTC.

This chain joins TRBV6-2 or TRBV6-3 and TRBJ1-1, with D perhaps matching TRBD1 (5 bases). V was pared by 5 bases and J by 3 bases, with 13 bases between. The CDR3 has 14 amino acids. Per the germline V gene, CDR1 is MNHEY and CDR2 is SVGEGT. In nucleotides, the CDR3 is TGTGCCAGCAGTCGGGGGATGAGCGACACTGAAGCTTTCTTT. This sequence encodes CASSRGMSDTEAFF.

This clone was recorded once. The V and J genes are TRBV10-3 and TRBJ1-2, with 7 positions matching TRBD1. The CDR3 has 16 amino acids. The V segment lost 3 bases and the J segment 0 bases; nucleotides outside the gene matches: 7. The germline V gene encodes CDR1 ENHRY and CDR2 SYGVKD. The CDR3 here is CAISDLPGQSNYGYTF. CDR3 nucleotides: TGTGCCATCAGTGATCTTCCGGGACAGTCTAACTATGGCTACACCTTC.

This sequence joins TRBV7-2 and TRBJ2-2; D is perhaps TRBD2 (7 bases). The V gene's germline CDR1 is SGHTA and CDR2 FQGNSA. V lost 1 base, J lost 2 bases, and 14 bases lay in between. The CDR3 spans 17 residues. CDR3 sequence reads: CASSLGGGRVNTGELFF. Written as DNA, the CDR3 is TGTGCCAGCAGCTTAGGGGGGGGCAGAGTCAACACCGGGGAGCTGTTTTTT.

The chain combines TRBV7-6 with TRBJ1-4, with D perhaps TRBD1 (5 bases). CDR1 is SGHVS and CDR2 is FNYEAQ in the germline V gene. V lost 1 base and J 3 bases, leaving 9 bases between the germline ends. The CDR3 totals 15 residues. The CDR3 nucleotides read TGTGCCAGCAGCTTAGAGGCAGGGCCTAATGAAAAACTGTTTTTT. Translating it yields CASSLEAGPNEKLFF.

This rearrangement joins TRBV5-5 to TRBJ1-2; D uncertain. V shed 2 bases and J shed 11 bases, with 19 bases lying between them. There are 14 residues in the CDR3. Germline-derived CDR1 and CDR2 are SGHKS and YYEKEE (reference sequence). The CDR3 region has the DNA TGTGCCAGCAGCTTCGAAAGGAACAGATTGGATTACACCTTC. The encoded protein is CASSFERNRLDYTF.

DNA for the CDR3: TGTGCCAGCAGCCAAGGACGAAACGTTGGAAGCGAGCAGTACTTC. It codes for CASSQGRNVGSEQYF. This chain links TRBV6-5 with TRBJ2-7; D uncertain. Trimming took 6 bases from V and 6 from J, leaving 21 bases between them. This CDR3 is 15 amino acids long. Germline assignment: CDR1 MNHEY and CDR2 SVGAGI.

The V and J genes are TRBV15 and TRBJ2-1, with 7 positions matching TRBD2. This CDR3 is built from 17 residues. Germline CDR1 and CDR2: LNHNV and YYDKDF (reference sequence). The J segment lost 0 bases and the V segment lost 1 base, leaving 6 bases of the junction unmatched. The CDR3 sequence: CATSRVWGLNSYNEQFF. Here the CDR3 DNA reads TGTGCCACCAGCAGAGTTTGGGGACTAAACTCCTACAATGAGCAGTTCTTC.

The chain couples TRBV7-3 to TRBJ2-1, with D hard to call. V lost 0 bases and J 0 bases, leaving 6 bases between the germline ends. This CDR3 is built from 15 residues. CDR1 and CDR2 from the germline V gene are SGHTA and FQGTGA. CDR3 loop: CASSLTGNSYNEQFF. In DNA form, the CDR3 reads TGTGCCAGCAGCTTAACGGGGAACTCCTACAATGAGCAGTTCTTC.

The gene calls are TRBV6-6 and TRBJ1-4; 9 bases agree with TRBD1. CDR1 is MNHNY, CDR2 SVGAGI, per germline (reference sequence). The CDR3 contains 15 residues. Trimming took 6 bases from V and 8 from J; bases not matched to a gene: 10. The CDR3 bases are TGTGCCAGCAGAGACTCGGGACAGGGTGGGGAAAAACTGTTTTTT. Translation: CASRDSGQGGEKLFF.

The V and J genes are TRBV12-5 and TRBJ1-5; D is undetermined. V gave up 6 bases and J gave up 6 bases, with 6 bases separating them. Per germline, CDR1 LGHNT and CDR2 FRNRAP. The length of the CDR3 is 11 residues. CDR3 region: CASGEGQPQHF. CDR3 bases: TGTGCTAGTGGCGAGGGTCAGCCCCAGCATTTT.

The chain joins TRBV19 to TRBJ1-2; D remains unclear. This CDR3 is 15 amino acids long. Germline V gives CDR1 LNHDA, CDR2 SQIVND (reference sequence). Trimming cost V 3 bases and J 5 bases, with 16 bases left between them. CDR3 in amino acids: CASSINSRPEYGYTF. The CDR3 DNA is TGTGCCAGTAGTATTAATAGTAGACCGGAATATGGCTACACCTTC. The full variable domain, its missing parts supplied by reference TRBV19 and TRBJ1-2, is DGGITQSPKYLFRKEGQNVTLSCEQNLNHDAMYWYRQDPGQGLRLIYYSQIVNDFQKGDIAEGYSVSREKKESFPLTVTSAQKNPTAFYLCASSINSRPEYGYTFGSGTRLTVV.

This clone appeared a single time. This chain joins TRBV5-8 and TRBJ2-7; 14 nucleotides agree with TRBD2. CDR3 length: 17 residues. Germline assignment: CDR1 SGHTS and CDR2 YDEGEE. Germline trimming cut 2 bases from V and 3 bases from J; bases unmatched to any gene: 7. This CDR3 reads CASSFGTSGGRIYEQYF. CDR3 bases: TGTGCCAGCAGCTTCGGGACTAGCGGGGGCCGAATCTACGAGCAGTACTTC.

The gene calls are TRBV2 and TRBJ2-7, with TRBD2 identical over 12 bases. The J segment lost 4 bases and the V segment lost 2 bases, leaving 6 bases of the junction unmatched. The CDR3 is 16 amino acids. In germline, CDR1 is SNHLY, CDR2 FYNNEI. Here the CDR3 reads CASSELSSGGDYEQYF. CDR3 nucleotide sequence: TGTGCCAGCAGTGAATTGTCTAGCGGGGGGGATTACGAGCAGTACTTC.

V usage is TRBV27 and J usage is TRBJ1-1; possibly TRBD1 for D (6 bases). Trimming stripped 2 bases from V and 1 base from J, with 11 bases between. In germline, CDR1 is MNHEY, CDR2 SMNVEV (reference sequence). The CDR3 runs to 15 residues. The CDR3 nucleotides are TGTGCCAGCAGTTTAGGGTCCAGGGGGAACACTGAAGCTTTCTTT. Encoded protein: CASSLGSRGNTEAFF.

The rearrangement joins TRBV10-1 to TRBJ1-2, with TRBD1 identical over 8 bases. J gave up 7 bases and V 10 bases, and 8 bases lay outside the gene matches. The CDR3 covers 12 residues. Per germline, CDR1 WNHNN and CDR2 SYGVQD (reference sequence). CDR3 protein: CATRTGQSGYTF. CDR3 bases: TGCGCCACAAGGACAGGGCAAAGTGGCTACACCTTC.

This clone was observed a handful of times. This chain links TRBV5-1 with TRBJ1-1; the D is unclear. V dropped 0 bases and J dropped 2 bases, with 14 bases sitting between them. Germline loops: CDR1 SGHRS, CDR2 YFSETQ. The CDR3 covers 16 residues. In nucleotides, the CDR3 is TGCGCCAGCAGCTTGGACGCAGGCCTAGCCAACACTGAAGCTTTCTTT. Translation gives CASSLDAGLANTEAFF.

V usage is TRBV5-1 and J usage is TRBJ2-6; D gene ambiguous. Germline CDR1 SGHRS, CDR2 YFSETQ. V was shortened by 1 base and J by 0 bases, with 8 bases between the two germline ends. This CDR3 is built from 16 residues. The CDR3 DNA is TGCGCCAGCAGCTTGTCCGGTAGCTCTGGGGCCAACGTCCTGACTTTC. Translation: CASSLSGSSGANVLTF.

The sample holds one count of this clone. The chain combines TRBV5-1 with TRBJ1-4, with D hard to call. The CDR3 is 13 residues long. V gave up 6 bases and J gave up 0 bases, with 6 bases separating them. Germline CDR1 reads SGHRS; CDR2 reads YFSETQ. The CDR3 here is CASKRATNEKLFF. The DNA of the CDR3 is TGCGCCAGCAAACGCGCAACTAATGAAAAACTGTTTTTT.

V and J are TRBV6-2 or TRBV6-3 and TRBJ1-1; D is uncertain. The ends were cut back, 4 bases at V and 2 bases at J, with 8 bases in the middle. The CDR3 spans 13 residues. The germline gives CDR1 MNHEY, CDR2 SVGEGT. The CDR3 DNA reads TGTGCCAGCAGTTCGATTAGCAACACTGAAGCTTTCTTT. It translates to CASSSISNTEAFF.

Points on this clone: Other nucleotide sequences in the sample specify the same CDR3. The chain employs TRBV11-2 and TRBJ1-1; tentatively, D is TRBD1 (5 bases). V was pared by 3 bases and J by 1 base, with 12 bases between. CDR3 length equals 15 residues. Germline V gene lookup returns CDR1 SGHAT and CDR2 FQNNGV. The CDR3 protein is CASSLGYGGNTEAFF. DNA for the CDR3: TGTGCCAGCAGCTTGGGCTATGGGGGGAACACTGAAGCTTTCTTT.